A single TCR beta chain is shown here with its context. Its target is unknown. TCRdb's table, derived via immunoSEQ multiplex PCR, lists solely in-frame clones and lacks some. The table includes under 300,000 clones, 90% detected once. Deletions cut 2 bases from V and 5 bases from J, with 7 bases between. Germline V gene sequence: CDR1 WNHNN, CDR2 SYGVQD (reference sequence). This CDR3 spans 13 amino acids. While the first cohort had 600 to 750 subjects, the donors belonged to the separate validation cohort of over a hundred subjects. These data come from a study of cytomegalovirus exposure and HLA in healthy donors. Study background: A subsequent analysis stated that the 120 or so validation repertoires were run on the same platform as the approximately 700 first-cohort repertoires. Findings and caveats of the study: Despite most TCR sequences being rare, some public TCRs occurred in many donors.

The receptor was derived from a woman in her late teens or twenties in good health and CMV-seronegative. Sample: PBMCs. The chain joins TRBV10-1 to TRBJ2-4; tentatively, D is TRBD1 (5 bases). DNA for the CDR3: TGCGCCAGCAGTGAGGGGGCGCAAAACATTCAGTACTTC. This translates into CASSEGAQNIQYF.